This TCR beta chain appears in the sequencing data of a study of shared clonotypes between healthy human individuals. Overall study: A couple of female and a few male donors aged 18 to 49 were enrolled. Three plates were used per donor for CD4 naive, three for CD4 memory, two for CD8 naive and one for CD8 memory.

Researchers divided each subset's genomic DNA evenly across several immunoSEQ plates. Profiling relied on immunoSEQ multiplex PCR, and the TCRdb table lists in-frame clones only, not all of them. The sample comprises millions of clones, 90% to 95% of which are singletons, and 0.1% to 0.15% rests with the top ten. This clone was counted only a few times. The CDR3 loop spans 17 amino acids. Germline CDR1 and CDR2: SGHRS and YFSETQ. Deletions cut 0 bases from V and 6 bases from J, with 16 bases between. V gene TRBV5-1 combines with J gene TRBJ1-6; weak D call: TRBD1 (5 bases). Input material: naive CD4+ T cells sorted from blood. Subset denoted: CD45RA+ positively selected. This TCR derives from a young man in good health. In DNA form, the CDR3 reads TGCGCCAGCAGCTTGGCCGGCCCAGCGGGGGGTAATTCACCCCTCCACTTT. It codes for CASSLAGPAGGNSPLHF. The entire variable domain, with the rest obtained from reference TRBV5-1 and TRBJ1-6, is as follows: KAGVTQTPRYLIKTRGQQVTLSCSPISGHRSVSWYQQTPGQGLQFLFEYFSETQRNKGNFPGRFSGRQFSNSRSEMNVSTLELGDSALYLCASSLAGPAGGNSPLHFGNGTRLTVT.